This passage covers 13 T cell receptor beta chains from one sample sequenced in a study of memory CD4+ T cells and cytomegalovirus serostatus. Single viable CD3+CD4+CD8-CD45RO+ cells were sorted as the memory CD4+ T cells. Some clones are missing from TCRdb's copy, which holds only in-frame ones; the method was immunoSEQ multiplex PCR. This sample has about 44,000 clones, with less than 85% found just once. Sequencing input: memory CD4+ T cells from blood. All receptors derive from an adult in good health and CMV-seronegative.

This clone was counted between two and nine times. This chain joins TRBV13 and TRBJ2-7, with 8 bases aligning to TRBD1. The CDR3 spans 15 residues. Trimming took 0 bases from V and 3 from J; bases not matched to a gene: 4. Germline CDR1 reads PRHDT; CDR2 reads FYEKMQ (reference sequence). CDR3 DNA sequence: TGTGCCAGCAGCTTAGGGACCAGGGGGCTCTACGAGCAGTACTTC. This codes for CASSLGTRGLYEQYF.

The chain has TRBV6-5 and TRBJ2-6; no reliable D call. CDR3 length: 16 residues. Germline V gene lookup returns CDR1 MNHEY and CDR2 SVGAGI. The ends were cut back, 0 bases at V and 3 bases at J, with 9 bases in the middle. CDR3 protein: CASSYSLAGGANVLTF. For the CDR3, the DNA is TGTGCCAGCAGTTACTCGTTAGCCGGTGGGGCCAACGTCCTGACTTTC.

This chain uses TRBV6-1 with TRBJ1-2, with 7 bases identical to TRBD1. Germline CDR1 MNHNS, CDR2 SASEGT. This CDR3 region has 13 residues. The J segment lost 7 bases and the V segment lost 3 bases, leaving 5 bases of the junction unmatched. The CDR3 DNA reads as TGTGCCAGCAGTGAGCAGGGGGTGCTTGGCTACACCTTC. Its translation: CASSEQGVLGYTF.

The genes are TRBV2 and TRBJ1-2; weak D call: TRBD1 (5 bases). Germline CDR1 SNHLY, CDR2 FYNNEI. Trimming stripped 8 bases from V and 6 bases from J, with 13 bases between. The CDR3 is 12 residues long. CDR3 in DNA: TGTGCCAGCGGAGAACAGGCCCATGGCTACACCTTC. It translates to CASGEQAHGYTF.

This clone was seen a handful of times. DNA of the CDR3: TGTGCCAGCAGTTTGACAGGGACGAACACTGAAGCTTTCTTT. Its protein product is CASSLTGTNTEAFF. The V call is TRBV6-6, the J call TRBJ1-1; 7 bases align to TRBD1. V was clipped by 4 bases and J by 1 base; unmatched bases: 3. This CDR3 region has 14 residues. Per the germline V gene, CDR1 is MNHNY and CDR2 is SVGAGI (reference sequence).

Only one count was recorded for this clone. The chain links TRBV13 to TRBJ2-7; D perhaps matches TRBD2 (5 bases). Germline loops: CDR1 PRHDT, CDR2 FYEKMQ (reference sequence). Trimming took off 11 bases at V and 1 base at J, with 12 bases between the two ends. The CDR3 consists of 12 residues. The DNA for the CDR3 is TGTGCCGCCGTTGAGGGTTCCTACGAGCAGTACTTC. Its translation: CAAVEGSYEQYF. Full variable domain (rest looked up from reference TRBV13 and TRBJ2-7): AAGVIQSPRHLIKEKRETATLKCYPIPRHDTVYWYQQGPGQDPQFLISFYEKMQSDKGSIPDRFSAQQFSDYHSELNMSSLELGDSALYFCAAVEGSYEQYFGPGTRLTVT.

This chain joins TRBV28 and TRBJ1-1; D not resolved. Deletions cut 4 bases from V and 7 bases from J, with 25 bases between. This CDR3 contains 17 residues. In germline, CDR1 is MDHEN, CDR2 SYDVKM. CDR3 loop: CASSSLPTQALDVEAFF. The CDR3, as DNA: TGTGCCAGCAGTTCCCTCCCAACTCAGGCCCTAGACGTTGAAGCTTTCTTT.

This chain uses TRBV6-1 with TRBJ2-2; D call uncertain. This CDR3 is 13 amino acids long. The germline gives CDR1 MNHNS, CDR2 SASEGT. V gave up 8 bases and J gave up 0 bases, with 7 bases separating them. The CDR3 reads CASWRANTGELFF. CDR3 coding DNA: TGTGCCAGCTGGCGAGCGAACACCGGGGAGCTGTTTTTT.

This clone was detected once. The chain couples TRBV5-6 to TRBJ1-2; D remains ambiguous. In germline, CDR1 is SGHDT, CDR2 YYEEEE. The V and J ends lost 4 bases and 3 bases respectively, with 16 bases between them. The CDR3 totals 15 residues. CDR3: CASSPVGEGDYGYTF. The DNA of the CDR3 is TGTGCCAGCAGCCCTGTCGGTGAGGGTGACTATGGCTACACCTTC.

This clone came up a few times. The chain has TRBV18 and TRBJ1-2; 9 bases match TRBD1. The CDR3 has 14 amino acids. CDR1 is KGHSH and CDR2 is LQKENI in the germline V gene. J was trimmed by 7 bases and V by 2 bases; bases with no gene match: 5. The CDR3 region has the DNA TGTGCCAGCTCACCAGAGGGACAGGGTACTGGCTACACCTTC. Translation: CASSPEGQGTGYTF.

This rearrangement joins TRBV19 to TRBJ1-5, with 10 bases that match TRBD1. CDR1 LNHDA and CDR2 SQIVND come from the germline V gene (reference sequence). The CDR3 runs to 13 residues. V was pared by 5 bases and J by 6 bases, with 1 base of the junction left unmatched. The chain's CDR3 is CASSGTGVQPQHF. CDR3 coding DNA: TGTGCCAGTAGTGGGACAGGGGTTCAGCCCCAGCATTTT.

The rearrangement uses TRBV7-9 and TRBJ2-7; D is perhaps TRBD1 (5 bases). Trimming pared 3 bases from V and 0 bases from J, leaving 9 bases between. This CDR3 is 14 amino acids long. In germline, CDR1 is SEHNR, CDR2 FQNEAQ (reference sequence). This CDR3 is CASSFRESSYEQYF. The DNA of the CDR3 is TGTGCCAGCAGCTTCAGGGAAAGCTCCTACGAGCAGTACTTC.

The chain has TRBV5-1 and TRBJ1-4; 7 nucleotides agree with TRBD1. The CDR3 runs to 14 residues. Per germline, CDR1 SGHRS and CDR2 YFSETQ. Trimming removed 4 bases from V and 7 bases from J; junction bases left unmatched: 7. The CDR3 loop is CASSPDRDIEKLFF. The CDR3 DNA is TGCGCCAGCAGCCCAGACAGGGACATTGAAAAACTGTTTTTT.